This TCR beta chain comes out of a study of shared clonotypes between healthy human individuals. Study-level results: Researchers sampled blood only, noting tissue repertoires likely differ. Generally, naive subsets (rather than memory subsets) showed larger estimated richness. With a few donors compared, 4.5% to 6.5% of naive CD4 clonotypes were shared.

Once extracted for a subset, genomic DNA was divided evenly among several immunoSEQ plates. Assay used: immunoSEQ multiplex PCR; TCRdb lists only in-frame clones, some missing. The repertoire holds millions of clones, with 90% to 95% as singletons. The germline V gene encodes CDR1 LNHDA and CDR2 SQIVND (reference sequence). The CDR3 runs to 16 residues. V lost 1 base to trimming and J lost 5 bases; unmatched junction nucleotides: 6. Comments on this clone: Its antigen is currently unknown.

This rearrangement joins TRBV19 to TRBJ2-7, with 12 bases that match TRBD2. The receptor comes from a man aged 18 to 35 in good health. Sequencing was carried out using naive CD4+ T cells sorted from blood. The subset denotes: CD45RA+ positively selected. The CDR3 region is CASSIVSSGRAHEQYF. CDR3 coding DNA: TGTGCCAGTAGTATAGTTTCTAGCGGGAGGGCCCACGAGCAGTACTTC.